Listed below are T cell receptor beta chains from one sample, sequenced in a study of cytomegalovirus exposure and HLA in healthy donors. The assay was immunoSEQ multiplex PCR, and TCRdb's table has in-frame clones only and misses some. The top ten hold 6.5% of the sample, which has about 150,000 clones, around 65% seen once. The material sequenced was PBMCs. These receptors were obtained from a woman aged 55-75 years in good health and CMV-seronegative. Both conserved end residues are part of each CDR3. The order of the fields is CDR3 protein, CDR3 DNA, D gene, J gene, clone size, V gene. The D gene is left open where the match is weak. Rows give clone size only sometimes, using once, few, many, or a class for an expanded clone.

CDR3 protein: CASRKDRLNYGYTF
CDR3 DNA: TGTGCCAGCAGGAAGGACAGGCTGAACTATGGCTACACCTTC
D gene: TRBD1
J gene: TRBJ1-2
clone size: few
V gene: TRBV6-6

CDR3 protein: CATATGLSNQPQHF
CDR3 DNA: TGTGCCACCGCGACAGGGCTTAGCAATCAGCCCCAGCATTTT
D gene: TRBD1
J gene: TRBJ1-5
clone size: NA
V gene: TRBV6-5

CDR3 protein: CASRAGLGRTDTQYF
CDR3 DNA: TGTGCCAGCAGGGCGGGACTAGGGCGCACAGATACGCAGTATTTT
D gene: TRBD2
J gene: TRBJ2-3
clone size: NA
V gene: TRBV5-6

CDR3 protein: CASSETMSRGRYQETQYF
CDR3 DNA: TGTGCCAGCAGCGAAACTATGTCTAGGGGCAGGTACCAAGAGACCCAGTACTTC
D gene: NA
J gene: TRBJ2-5
clone size: NA
V gene: TRBV27

CDR3 protein: CASSLARQGANTEAFF
CDR3 DNA: TGCGCCAGCAGCTTGGCCCGCCAGGGGGCTAACACTGAAGCTTTCTTT
D gene: TRBD1
J gene: TRBJ1-1
clone size: NA
V gene: TRBV5-1

CDR3 protein: CASSLVGGYGYTF
CDR3 DNA: TGTGCCAGCAGCTTGGTGGGGGGGTATGGCTACACCTTC
D gene: NA
J gene: TRBJ1-2
clone size: NA
V gene: TRBV5-4

CDR3 protein: CASSLTSYNSPLHF
CDR3 DNA: TGTGCCAGCAGCCTCACATCCTATAATTCACCCCTCCACTTT
D gene: NA
J gene: TRBJ1-6
clone size: few
V gene: TRBV7-2

CDR3 protein: CASSLIPGGETQYF
CDR3 DNA: TGTGCCAGCAGCTTAATCCCAGGGGGAGAGACCCAGTACTTC
D gene: TRBD1
J gene: TRBJ2-5
clone size: once
V gene: TRBV7-3

CDR3 protein: CASSPGGGGHNEQFF
CDR3 DNA: TGTGCCAGCTCACCGGGCGGAGGGGGCCACAATGAGCAGTTCTTC
D gene: NA
J gene: TRBJ2-1
clone size: NA
V gene: TRBV18

CDR3 protein: CASSPLEWGDNEQFF
CDR3 DNA: TGTGCCAGCTCACCATTGGAGTGGGGGGACAATGAGCAGTTCTTC
D gene: NA
J gene: TRBJ2-1
clone size: NA
V gene: TRBV18

CDR3 protein: CASSKEGVEQYF
CDR3 DNA: TGTGCCAGCAGCAAAGAGGGGGTCGAGCAGTACTTC
D gene: NA
J gene: TRBJ2-7
clone size: NA
V gene: TRBV21-1